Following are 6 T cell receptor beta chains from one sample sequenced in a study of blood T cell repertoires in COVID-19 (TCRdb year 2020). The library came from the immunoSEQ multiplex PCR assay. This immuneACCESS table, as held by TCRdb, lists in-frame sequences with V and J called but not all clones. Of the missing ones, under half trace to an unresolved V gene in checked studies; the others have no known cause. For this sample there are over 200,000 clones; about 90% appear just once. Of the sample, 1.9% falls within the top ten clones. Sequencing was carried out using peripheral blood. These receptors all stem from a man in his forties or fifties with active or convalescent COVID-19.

CDR3 amino acids: CASSSHTGDQQYF. In nucleotides, the CDR3 is TGTGCCAGCAGTTCCCACACAGGGGACCAGCAGTACTTC. The J gene is TRBJ2-7, the V gene TRBV27; 7 bases are shared with TRBD1. Germline V gives CDR1 MNHEY, CDR2 SMNVEV (reference sequence). Trimming took 4 bases from V and 8 from J; bases not matched to a gene: 8. The CDR3 is made up of 13 amino acids.

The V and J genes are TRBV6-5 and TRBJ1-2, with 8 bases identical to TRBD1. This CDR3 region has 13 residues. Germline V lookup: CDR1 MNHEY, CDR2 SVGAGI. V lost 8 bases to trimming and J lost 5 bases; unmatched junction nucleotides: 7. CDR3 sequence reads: CASGQGGGYGYTF. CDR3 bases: TGTGCCAGCGGACAGGGAGGGGGTTATGGCTACACCTTC.

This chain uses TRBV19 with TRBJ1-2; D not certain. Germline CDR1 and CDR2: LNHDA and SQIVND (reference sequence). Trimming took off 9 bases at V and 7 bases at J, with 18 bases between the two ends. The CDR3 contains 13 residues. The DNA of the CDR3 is TGTGCCAGCCGACGGAGTGAAGGAGGTGGCTACACCTTC. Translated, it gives CASRRSEGGGYTF.

CDR3 in amino acids: CASRADRGNTEAFF. In DNA form, the CDR3 reads TGTGCCAGCAGGGCGGACAGGGGGAACACTGAAGCTTTCTTT. This chain joins TRBV6-5 and TRBJ1-1; 9 positions match TRBD1. This CDR3 comprises 14 residues. The germline V gene encodes CDR1 MNHEY and CDR2 SVGAGI. V gave up 6 bases and J gave up 1 base; unmatched junction bases: 3.

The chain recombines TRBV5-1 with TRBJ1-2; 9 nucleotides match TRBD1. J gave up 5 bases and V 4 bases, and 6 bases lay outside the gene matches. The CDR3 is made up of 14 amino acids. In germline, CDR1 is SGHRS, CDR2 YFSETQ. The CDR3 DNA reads TGCGCCAGCAGCGCCGGACAGGGGTCGTATGGCTACACCTTC. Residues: CASSAGQGSYGYTF.

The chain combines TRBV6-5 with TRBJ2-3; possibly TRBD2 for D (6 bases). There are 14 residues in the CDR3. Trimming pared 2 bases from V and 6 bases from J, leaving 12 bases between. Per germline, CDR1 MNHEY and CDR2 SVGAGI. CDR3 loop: CASSYAGLVDTQYF. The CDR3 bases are TGTGCCAGCAGTTACGCGGGACTCGTGGATACGCAGTATTTT.